These 17 T cell receptor beta chains share one sample of origin, sequenced in a study of naive and memory T cell subsets. TCR cDNA received a 3' ligated oligonucleotide that carried a UMI. The SP2 primer and nested alpha and beta constant region primers amplified ligated cDNA in four rounds. A single record per CDR3 protein comes from TCRdb applying MiXCR to the 5' RACE reads. This table holds more than 50,000 distinct CDR3 sequences, approximately 6.6% found once. The receptor set was obtained from a male donor in good health.

V is TRBV2 and J is TRBJ1-4, with D hard to call. The length of the CDR3 is 13 residues. From germline, CDR1 is SNHLY and CDR2 FYNNEI. Deletions cut 10 bases from V and 7 bases from J, with 16 bases between. CDR3 in DNA: TGTGCCACGCAGAGAGGCAGATCTGAAAAACTGTTTTTT. It is translated as CATQRGRSEKLFF.

This clonotype has ten or more counts. V usage is TRBV20-1 and J usage is TRBJ2-1; 7 nucleotides match TRBD2. V shed 5 bases, J shed 0 bases, and the junction held 1 base outside the gene matches. The CDR3 length is 13 residues. CDR1 and CDR2 from the germline V gene are DFQATT and SNEGSKA (reference sequence). Here the CDR3 reads CSAGDYSYNEQFF. The CDR3, as DNA: TGCAGTGCTGGGGACTACTCCTACAATGAGCAGTTCTTC.

This clonotype has at least ten counts. The CDR3 sequence: CASSLSAETQYF. The CDR3 DNA sequence: TGTGCCAGCAGCTTATCCGCAGAGACCCAGTACTTC. The genes are TRBV7-9 and TRBJ2-5, with D unresolved. Trimming cost V 2 bases and J 4 bases, with 5 bases left between them. CDR3 size: 12 residues. Germline V gene data show CDR1 as SEHNR and CDR2 as FQNEAQ (reference sequence).

This clonotype was counted ten times or more. The chain couples TRBV6-6 to TRBJ2-2; D possibly uses TRBD1 or TRBD2 (5 bases each). V lost 0 bases and J lost 6, with 11 bases in between. The CDR3 spans 15 residues. The germline CDR1 and CDR2 sequences are MNHNY and SVGAGI (reference sequence). The CDR3 DNA reads as TGTGCCAGCAGTTACTCGTTTAGGGACGCCGGGGAGCTGTTTTTT. It encodes CASSYSFRDAGELFF.

The V call is TRBV29-1, the J call TRBJ2-1; tentatively, D is TRBD1 (6 bases). This CDR3 contains 16 residues. Germline lookup yields CDR1 SQVTM and CDR2 ANQGSEA. V lost 1 base to trimming and J lost 4 bases, with 17 bases between them. The CDR3 DNA reads TGCAGCGTTGAAGGGTTTCCAGGGGCTCAATACAATGAGCAGTTCTTC. Translating gives CSVEGFPGAQYNEQFF.

The V and J genes are TRBV5-1 and TRBJ2-7; D could derive from TRBD1 or TRBD2 (6 bases each). The CDR3 has 15 amino acids. Germline CDR1 SGHRS, CDR2 YFSETQ. The germline V and J ends were trimmed by 4 bases and 5 bases, with 19 bases remaining between them. CDR3 amino acids: CASSLRVGGRHEQYF. CDR3 coding DNA: TGCGCCAGCAGCCTTCGGGTGGGGGGCCGGCACGAGCAGTACTTC.

This clonotype has at least ten counts. The chain has TRBV6-5 and TRBJ2-3; D gene unclear. From germline, CDR1 is MNHEY and CDR2 SVGAGI. The CDR3 loop spans 13 amino acids. V gave up 10 bases and J gave up 4 bases, with 15 bases separating them. The CDR3, as DNA: TGTGCCACCGGTCGTCGAGGCGCAGATACGCAGTATTTT. Its protein is CATGRRGADTQYF.

This clonotype was seen at least ten times. The chain links TRBV7-6 to TRBJ2-7, with D uncertain. Germline V gene lookup returns CDR1 SGHVS and CDR2 FNYEAQ. The V and J ends lost 5 bases and 0 bases respectively, with 2 bases between them. The CDR3 sequence is 11 residues long. DNA for the CDR3: TGTGCCAGCAGCCCCTCCTACGAGCAGTACTTC. Translated, it gives CASSPSYEQYF.

This clonotype is deemed medium-sized. V and J are TRBV7-9 and TRBJ2-3; 9 bases fit TRBD2. The CDR3 extends over 18 amino acids. The V segment lost 0 bases and the J segment 1 base; nucleotides outside the gene matches: 8. The germline gives CDR1 SEHNR, CDR2 FQNEAQ (reference sequence). This CDR3 is CASSLARGLAGGTDTQYF. In DNA, the CDR3 is TGTGCCAGCAGCTTAGCGCGTGGATTAGCGGGGGGCACAGATACGCAGTATTTT.

The chain is built from TRBV2 and TRBJ2-1, with D hard to call. CDR1 and CDR2 (germline): SNHLY, FYNNEI. Trimming cost V 6 bases and J 2 bases, with 8 bases left between them. The CDR3 totals 13 residues. The CDR3 sequence is CASRDGPYNEQFF. The DNA of the CDR3 is TGTGCCAGCAGAGACGGACCCTACAATGAGCAGTTCTTC.

Only a few counts were recorded for this clonotype. This chain joins TRBV19 and TRBJ2-7, with 7 bases identical to TRBD1. The CDR3 covers 13 residues. CDR1 is LNHDA, CDR2 SQIVND, per germline (reference sequence). Trimming removed 9 bases from V and 2 bases from J; junction bases left unmatched: 7. The CDR3 spells CASRGTAAYEQYF. CDR3 nucleotides: TGTGCCAGCCGTGGGACAGCTGCCTACGAGCAGTACTTC.

This clonotype was found many times. V gene TRBV5-1 combines with J gene TRBJ1-2; D remains unclear. Germline-derived CDR1 and CDR2 are SGHRS and YFSETQ. The germline V and J ends were trimmed by 2 bases and 1 base, with 12 bases remaining between them. The CDR3 runs 15 residues. As DNA, the CDR3 is TGCGCCAGCAGCTTTTCCTCAGAAGTTAACTATGGCTACACCTTC. Translating it yields CASSFSSEVNYGYTF.

This clonotype showed up many times. V is TRBV20-1 and J is TRBJ2-1, with 9 bases that match TRBD2. The CDR3 runs 14 residues. In germline, CDR1 is DFQATT, CDR2 SNEGSKA (reference sequence). The V and J ends lost 3 bases and 9 bases, in that order; junction bases with no gene match: 9. The CDR3 is CSASGSGSIGEQFF. CDR3 DNA: TGCAGTGCTAGCGGTAGCGGGAGTATTGGTGAGCAGTTCTTC.

The sample holds many counts of this clonotype. The chain has TRBV6-2 or TRBV6-3 and TRBJ2-7; D not certain. Germline CDR1 is MNHEY and CDR2 is SVGEGT. The CDR3 extends over 13 amino acids. The germline V and J ends were trimmed by 6 bases and 0 bases, with 9 bases remaining between them. The chain's CDR3 is CASSRTVSYEQYF. The CDR3 DNA sequence: TGTGCCAGCAGCCGGACGGTCTCCTACGAGCAGTACTTC.

This clonotype was counted ten times or more. The DNA of the CDR3 is TGCAGTGCTAGTTTTGAAGGGGTTGGCACTGAAGCTTTCTTT. It translates to CSASFEGVGTEAFF. The rearrangement links TRBV20-1 to TRBJ1-1; D is possibly TRBD1 (5 bases). The V gene lost 3 bases and the J gene lost 4 bases, with 15 bases spanning the gap. In germline, CDR1 is DFQATT, CDR2 SNEGSKA (reference sequence). CDR3 length: 14 amino acids.

This clonotype occurred a few times. The chain is built from TRBV10-1 and TRBJ2-1; 10 positions agree with TRBD2. The germline gives CDR1 WNHNN, CDR2 SYGVQD (reference sequence). The CDR3 is made up of 17 amino acids. V trimming: 6 bases; J trimming: 3 bases; junction bases outside the gene matches: 11. The CDR3 reads CASSPGIQRGGYNEQFF. CDR3 nucleotide sequence: TGCGCCAGCAGCCCGGGGATACAGCGGGGGGGCTACAATGAGCAGTTCTTC.

This clonotype was counted between two and nine times. The chain combines TRBV30 with TRBJ2-7, with TRBD2 matching over 7 bases. After removal of 4 bases from V and 2 bases from J, the junction contained 17 bases not matched to a gene. CDR1 is GTSNPN, CDR2 SVGIG, per germline (reference sequence). CDR3 length equals 17 residues. The CDR3 spells CAWNKGILAGETYEQYF. CDR3 bases: TGTGCCTGGAATAAGGGGATTTTAGCGGGCGAGACCTACGAGCAGTACTTC.